By share, the clone carrying this T cell receptor (beta chain) ranks as medium-sized (0.01 to 0.1%). This record comes from a study of tumor-infiltrating lymphocytes in oesophageal squamous cell carcinoma. TCRdb reanalysed the PCR reads using MiXCR and keeps one entry per CDR3 protein. Here the sample spans about 20,000 distinct CDR3 sequences, over 40% being singletons. CDR3 length: 13 amino acids. Germline-derived CDR1 and CDR2 are SEHNR and FQNEAQ (reference sequence). The junction had 12 bases not matched to a gene; V was cut back by 5 bases and J by 12 bases. This clonotype originated in a female donor with esophageal squamous cell carcinoma. What was sequenced was normal esophageal tissue next to the tumor. This chain uses TRBV7-9 with TRBJ2-5; 7 nucleotides line up with TRBD1. The CDR3 is CASSVDRVEYKYF. The CDR3 bases are TGTGCCAGCAGCGTCGACAGGGTAGAGTATAAGTACTTC.